The clone carrying this T cell receptor beta chain came up a few times. What it binds is unknown. Antigen-specific CD4+ T cells expanded by the ViraFEST assay with viral peptide pools were then sequenced. Culturing for roughly 9 days preceded CD4+ T cell isolation. All participants had two doses of either the BNT162b2 or mRNA-1273 vaccine. V lost 3 bases, J lost 6 bases, and 8 bases lay in between. The CDR3 has 12 residues. CDR1 is MNHEY, CDR2 SMNVEV, per germline (reference sequence). TCRdb's copy holds only in-frame clones and misses some; the assay was immunoSEQ multiplex PCR. Of roughly 70,000 clones in the sample, about 80% were seen once. This sample stems from a study of vaccination effects on CD4 cells after COVID-19. Study at large: Following the second dose by a median of 72 days, the post-vaccine samples were obtained.

The sequenced sample was CD4+ T cells from PBMCs cultured with HCoV-OC43 spike peptides, obtained after COVID-19 vaccination. Sample subset: HCoV-OC43 spike overlapping peptide pool stimulation. The chain employs TRBV27 and TRBJ1-1, with D perhaps matching TRBD1 (5 bases). This receptor was obtained from a human donor who received a COVID-19 vaccine. As DNA, the CDR3 is TGTGCCAGCAGTTTTTGGGGGTCTGAAGCTTTCTTT. The encoded protein is CASSFWGSEAFF.